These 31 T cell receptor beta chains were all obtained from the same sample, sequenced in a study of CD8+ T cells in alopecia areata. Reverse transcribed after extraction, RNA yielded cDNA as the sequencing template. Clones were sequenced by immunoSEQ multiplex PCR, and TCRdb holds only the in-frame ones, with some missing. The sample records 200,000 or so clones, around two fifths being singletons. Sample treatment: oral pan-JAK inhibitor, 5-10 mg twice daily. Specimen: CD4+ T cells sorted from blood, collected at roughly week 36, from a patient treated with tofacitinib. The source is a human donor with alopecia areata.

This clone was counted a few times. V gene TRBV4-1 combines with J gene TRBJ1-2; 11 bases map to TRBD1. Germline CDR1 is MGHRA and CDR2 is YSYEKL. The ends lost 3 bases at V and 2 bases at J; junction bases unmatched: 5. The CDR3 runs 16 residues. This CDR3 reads CASSQRGQGENYGYTF. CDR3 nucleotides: TGCGCCAGCAGCCAGCGGGGACAGGGGGAGAACTATGGCTACACCTTC.

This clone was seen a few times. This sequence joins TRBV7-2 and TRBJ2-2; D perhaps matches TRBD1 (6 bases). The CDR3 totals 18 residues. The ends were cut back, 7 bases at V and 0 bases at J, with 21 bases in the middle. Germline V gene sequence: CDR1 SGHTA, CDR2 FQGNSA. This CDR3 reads CASTFVGTRGSNTGELFF. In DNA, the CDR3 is TGTGCCAGCACCTTCGTGGGGACAAGGGGATCGAACACCGGGGAGCTGTTTTTT.

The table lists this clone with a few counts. CDR3 in DNA: TGTGCCAGCAGCACGGACAGCTCTGGGGCCAACGTCCTGACTTTC. This translates into CASSTDSSGANVLTF. The rearrangement uses TRBV7-3 and TRBJ2-6, with D maybe TRBD1 (6 bases). Trimming stripped 5 bases from V and 0 bases from J, with 8 bases between. This CDR3 has 15 residues. The germline V gene has CDR1 SGHTA and CDR2 FQGTGA.

The CDR3 loop is CSAELEGTEAFF. The CDR3 DNA reads as TGCAGCGCCGAGTTGGAGGGGACTGAAGCTTTCTTT. The chain carries TRBV29-1 and TRBJ1-1; maybe TRBD1 (5 bases). V lost 7 bases and J 5 bases, leaving 14 bases between the germline ends. CDR3 length: 12 amino acids. Germline V gene lookup returns CDR1 SQVTM and CDR2 ANQGSEA.

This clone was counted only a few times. This CDR3 is CASSRSGTGNNEQFF. CDR3 DNA: TGTGCCAGCAGCCGCTCCGGGACAGGAAACAATGAGCAGTTCTTC. V and J are TRBV14 and TRBJ2-1, with 8 bases fitting TRBD1. The CDR3 spans 15 residues. V shed 4 bases, J shed 5 bases, and the junction held 7 bases outside the gene matches. Germline CDR1 SGHDN, CDR2 FVKESK.

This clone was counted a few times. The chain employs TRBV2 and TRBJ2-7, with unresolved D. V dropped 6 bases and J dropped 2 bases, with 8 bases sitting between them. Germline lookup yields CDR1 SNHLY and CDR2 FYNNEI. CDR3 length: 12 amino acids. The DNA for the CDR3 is TGTGCCAGCAGGGCAGGAGCCTACGAGCAGTACTTC. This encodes CASRAGAYEQYF. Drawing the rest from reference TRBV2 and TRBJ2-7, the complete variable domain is EPEVTQTPSHQVTQMGQEVILRCVPISNHLYFYWYRQILGQKVEFLVSFYNNEISEKSEIFDDQFSVERPDGSNFTLKIRSTKLEDSAMYFCASRAGAYEQYFGPGTRLTVT.

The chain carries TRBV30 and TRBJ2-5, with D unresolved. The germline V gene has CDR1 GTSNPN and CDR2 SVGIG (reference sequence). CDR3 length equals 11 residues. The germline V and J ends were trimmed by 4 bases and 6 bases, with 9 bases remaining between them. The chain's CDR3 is CAWTISQTQYF. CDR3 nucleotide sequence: TGTGCCTGGACAATAAGCCAGACCCAGTACTTC.

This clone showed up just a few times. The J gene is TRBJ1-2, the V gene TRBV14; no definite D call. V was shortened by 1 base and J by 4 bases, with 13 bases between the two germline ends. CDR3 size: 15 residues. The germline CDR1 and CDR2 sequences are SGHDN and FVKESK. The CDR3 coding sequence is TGTGCCAGCAGCCAAGCCGGCAGTCTTTTCTATGGCTACACCTTC. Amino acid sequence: CASSQAGSLFYGYTF. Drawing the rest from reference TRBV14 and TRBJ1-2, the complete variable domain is EAGVTQFPSHSVIEKGQTVTLRCDPISGHDNLYWYRRVMGKEIKFLLHFVKESKQDESGMPNNRFLAERTGGTYSTLKVQPAELEDSGVYFCASSQAGSLFYGYTFGSGTRLTVV.

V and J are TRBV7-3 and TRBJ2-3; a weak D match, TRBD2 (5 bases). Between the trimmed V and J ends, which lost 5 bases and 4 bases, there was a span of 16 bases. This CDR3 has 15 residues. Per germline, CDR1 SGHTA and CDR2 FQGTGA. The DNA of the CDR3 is TGTGCCAGCAGCCAAACTAGAGGCCCTTCAGATACGCAGTATTTT. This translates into CASSQTRGPSDTQYF.

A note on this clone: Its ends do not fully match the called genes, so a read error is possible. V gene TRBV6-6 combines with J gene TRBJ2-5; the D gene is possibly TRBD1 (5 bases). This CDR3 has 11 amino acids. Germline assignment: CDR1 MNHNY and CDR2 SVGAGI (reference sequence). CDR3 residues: CASSSVDKAHF. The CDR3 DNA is TGTGCCAGCAGTTCTGTGGACAAAGCGCACTTC.

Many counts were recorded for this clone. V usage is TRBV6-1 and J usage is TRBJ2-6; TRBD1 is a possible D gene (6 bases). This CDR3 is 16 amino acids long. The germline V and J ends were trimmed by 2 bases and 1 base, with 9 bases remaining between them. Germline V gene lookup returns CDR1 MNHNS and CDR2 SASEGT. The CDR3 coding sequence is TGTGCCAGCAGTGAAAAAGGGGGATCTGGGGCCAACGTCCTGACTTTC. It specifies CASSEKGGSGANVLTF.

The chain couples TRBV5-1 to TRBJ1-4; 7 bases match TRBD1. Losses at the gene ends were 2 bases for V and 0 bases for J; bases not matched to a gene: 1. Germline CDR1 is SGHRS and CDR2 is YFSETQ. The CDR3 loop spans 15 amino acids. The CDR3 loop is CASSLGTATNEKLFF. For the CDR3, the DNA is TGCGCCAGCAGCTTAGGGACAGCAACTAATGAAAAACTGTTTTTT. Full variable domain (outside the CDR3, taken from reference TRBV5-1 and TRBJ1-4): KAGVTQTPRYLIKTRGQQVTLSCSPISGHRSVSWYQQTPGQGLQFLFEYFSETQRNKGNFPGRFSGRQFSNSRSEMNVSTLELGDSALYLCASSLGTATNEKLFFGSGTQLSVL.

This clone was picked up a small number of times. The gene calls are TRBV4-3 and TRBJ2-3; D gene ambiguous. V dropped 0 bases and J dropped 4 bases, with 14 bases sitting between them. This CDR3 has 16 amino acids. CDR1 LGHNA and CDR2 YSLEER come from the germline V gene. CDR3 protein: CASSQETLLRADTQYF. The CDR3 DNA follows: TGCGCCAGCAGCCAAGAGACCCTTCTTCGGGCAGATACGCAGTATTTT.

The CDR3 reads CASSFFQGPPETQYF. The CDR3 DNA reads TGCGCCAGCAGCTTTTTTCAGGGGCCTCCGGAGACCCAGTACTTC. The chain has TRBV5-1 and TRBJ2-5, with a possible D match to TRBD1 (6 bases). Germline CDR1 SGHRS, CDR2 YFSETQ. The V and J ends lost 2 bases and 5 bases respectively, with 16 bases between them. CDR3 size: 15 residues.

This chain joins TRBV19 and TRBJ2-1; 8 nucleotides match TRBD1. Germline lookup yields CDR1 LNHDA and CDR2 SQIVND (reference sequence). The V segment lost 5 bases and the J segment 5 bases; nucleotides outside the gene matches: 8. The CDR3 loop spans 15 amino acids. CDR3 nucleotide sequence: TGTGCCAGTAGTTTCACAGGGGGGAACAACAATGAGCAGTTCTTC. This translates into CASSFTGGNNNEQFF.

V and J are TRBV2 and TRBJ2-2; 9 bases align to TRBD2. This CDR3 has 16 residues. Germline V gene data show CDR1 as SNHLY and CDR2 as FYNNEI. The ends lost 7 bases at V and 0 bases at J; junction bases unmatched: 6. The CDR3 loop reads CASNLAGLSNTGELFF. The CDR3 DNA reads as TGTGCCAGCAATCTAGCGGGGCTTTCGAACACCGGGGAGCTGTTTTTT. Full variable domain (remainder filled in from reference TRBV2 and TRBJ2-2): EPEVTQTPSHQVTQMGQEVILRCVPISNHLYFYWYRQILGQKVEFLVSFYNNEISEKSEIFDDQFSVERPDGSNFTLKIRSTKLEDSAMYFCASNLAGLSNTGELFFGEGSRLTVL.

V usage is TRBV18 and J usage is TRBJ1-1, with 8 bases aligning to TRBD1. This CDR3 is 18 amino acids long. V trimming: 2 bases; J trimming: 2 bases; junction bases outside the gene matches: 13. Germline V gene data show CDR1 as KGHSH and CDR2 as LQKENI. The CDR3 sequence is CASSPNILGTGGNTEAFF. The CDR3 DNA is TGTGCCAGCTCACCAAATATCCTGGGGACAGGAGGTAACACTGAAGCTTTCTTT.

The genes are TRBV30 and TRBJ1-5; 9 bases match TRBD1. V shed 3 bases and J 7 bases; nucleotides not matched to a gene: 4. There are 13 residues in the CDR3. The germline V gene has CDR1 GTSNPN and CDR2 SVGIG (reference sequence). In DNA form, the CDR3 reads TGTGCCTGGAGCCGGGACAGGGTACAGCCCCAGCATTTT. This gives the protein CAWSRDRVQPQHF.

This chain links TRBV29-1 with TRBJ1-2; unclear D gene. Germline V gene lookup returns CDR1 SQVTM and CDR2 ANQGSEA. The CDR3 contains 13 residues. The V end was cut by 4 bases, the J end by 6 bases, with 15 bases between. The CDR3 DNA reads TGCAGCGTTGGAACTGCACTTGACAATGGCTACACCTTC. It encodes CSVGTALDNGYTF.

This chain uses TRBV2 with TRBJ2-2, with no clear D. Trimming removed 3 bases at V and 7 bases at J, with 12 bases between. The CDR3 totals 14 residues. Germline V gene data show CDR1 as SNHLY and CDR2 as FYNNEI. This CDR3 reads CASSEMQERGELFF. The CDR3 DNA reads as TGTGCCAGCAGTGAGATGCAGGAACGCGGGGAGCTGTTTTTT.

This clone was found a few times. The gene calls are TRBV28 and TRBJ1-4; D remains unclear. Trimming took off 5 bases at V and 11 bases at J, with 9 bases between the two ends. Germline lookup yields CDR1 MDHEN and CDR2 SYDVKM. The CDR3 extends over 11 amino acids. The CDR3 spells CASSTENKLFF. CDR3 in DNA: TGTGCCAGCAGTACAGAGAACAAACTGTTTTTT.

CDR3: CASATTWDTEAFF. Here the CDR3 DNA reads TGTGCCAGCGCCACTACGTGGGACACTGAAGCTTTCTTT. The V and J genes are TRBV7-2 and TRBJ1-1; D unclear. The V gene's germline CDR1 is SGHTA and CDR2 FQGNSA. The CDR3 has 13 amino acids. The V gene lost 8 bases and the J gene lost 3 bases, with 13 bases spanning the gap.

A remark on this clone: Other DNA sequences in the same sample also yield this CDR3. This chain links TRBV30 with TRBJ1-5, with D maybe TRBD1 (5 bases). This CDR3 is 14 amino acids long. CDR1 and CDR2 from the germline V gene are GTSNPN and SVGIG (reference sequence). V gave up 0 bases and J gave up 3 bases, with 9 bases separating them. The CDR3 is CAWSVAGPNQPQHF. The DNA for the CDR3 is TGTGCCTGGAGTGTAGCAGGGCCCAATCAGCCCCAGCATTTT.

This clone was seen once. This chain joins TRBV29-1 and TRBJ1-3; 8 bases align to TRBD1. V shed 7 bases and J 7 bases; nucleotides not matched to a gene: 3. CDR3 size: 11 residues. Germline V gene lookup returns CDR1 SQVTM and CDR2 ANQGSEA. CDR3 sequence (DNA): TGCAGCGCAAGACAGGGGAACACCATATATTTT. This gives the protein CSARQGNTIYF.

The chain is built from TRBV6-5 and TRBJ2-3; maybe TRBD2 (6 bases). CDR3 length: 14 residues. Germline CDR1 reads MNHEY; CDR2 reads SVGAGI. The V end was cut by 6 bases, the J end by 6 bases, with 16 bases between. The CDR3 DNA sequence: TGTGCCAGCAGGGCACCCGGAGGGCGTGATACGCAGTATTTT. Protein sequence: CASRAPGGRDTQYF.

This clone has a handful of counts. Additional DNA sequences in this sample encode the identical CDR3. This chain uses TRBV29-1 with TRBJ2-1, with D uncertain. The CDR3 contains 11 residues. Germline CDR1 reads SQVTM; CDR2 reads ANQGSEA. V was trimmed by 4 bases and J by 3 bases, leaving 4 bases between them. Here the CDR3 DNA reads TGCAGCGTTGGGCTCTACAATGAGCAGTTCTTC. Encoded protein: CSVGLYNEQFF.

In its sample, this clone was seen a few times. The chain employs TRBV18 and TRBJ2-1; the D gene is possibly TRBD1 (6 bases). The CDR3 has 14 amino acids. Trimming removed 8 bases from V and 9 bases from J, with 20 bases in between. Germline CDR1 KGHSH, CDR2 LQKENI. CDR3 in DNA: TGTGCCAGCACCCCAGGGGTTGGTGTCGGTGAGCAGTTCTTC. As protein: CASTPGVGVGEQFF.

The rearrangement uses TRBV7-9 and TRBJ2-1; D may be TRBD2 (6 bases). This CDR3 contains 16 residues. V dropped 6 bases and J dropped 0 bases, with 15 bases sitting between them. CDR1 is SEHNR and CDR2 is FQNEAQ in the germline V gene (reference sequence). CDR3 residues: CASSPGGTLSYNEQFF. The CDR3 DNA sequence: TGTGCCAGCAGTCCCGGAGGGACCCTCTCCTACAATGAGCAGTTCTTC.

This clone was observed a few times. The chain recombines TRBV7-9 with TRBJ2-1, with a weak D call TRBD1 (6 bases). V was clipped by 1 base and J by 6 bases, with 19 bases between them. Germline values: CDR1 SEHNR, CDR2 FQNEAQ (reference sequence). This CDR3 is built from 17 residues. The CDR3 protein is CASSLGGPLRRGNEQFF. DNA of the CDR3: TGTGCCAGCAGCTTAGGGGGGCCACTAAGACGTGGCAATGAGCAGTTCTTC. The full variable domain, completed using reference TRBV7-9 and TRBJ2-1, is DTGVSQNPRHKITKRGQNVTFRCDPISEHNRLYWYRQTLGQGPEFLTYFQNEAQLEKSRLLSDRFSAERPKGSFSTLEIQRTEQGDSAMYLCASSLGGPLRRGNEQFFGPGTRLTVL.

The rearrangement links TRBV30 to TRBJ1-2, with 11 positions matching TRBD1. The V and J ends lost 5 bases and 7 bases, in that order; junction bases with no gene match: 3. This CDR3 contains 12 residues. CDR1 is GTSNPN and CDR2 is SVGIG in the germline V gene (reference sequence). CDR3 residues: CAWAGTGGGYTF. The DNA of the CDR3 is TGTGCCTGGGCCGGGACAGGGGGTGGCTACACCTTC.

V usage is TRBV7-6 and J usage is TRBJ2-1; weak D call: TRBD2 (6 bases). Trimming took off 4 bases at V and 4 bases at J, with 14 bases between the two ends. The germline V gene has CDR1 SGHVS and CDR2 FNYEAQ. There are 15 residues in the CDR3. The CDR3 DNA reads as TGTGCCAGCAGCTACGAGGGACTTGAGTACAATGAGCAGTTCTTC. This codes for CASSYEGLEYNEQFF.